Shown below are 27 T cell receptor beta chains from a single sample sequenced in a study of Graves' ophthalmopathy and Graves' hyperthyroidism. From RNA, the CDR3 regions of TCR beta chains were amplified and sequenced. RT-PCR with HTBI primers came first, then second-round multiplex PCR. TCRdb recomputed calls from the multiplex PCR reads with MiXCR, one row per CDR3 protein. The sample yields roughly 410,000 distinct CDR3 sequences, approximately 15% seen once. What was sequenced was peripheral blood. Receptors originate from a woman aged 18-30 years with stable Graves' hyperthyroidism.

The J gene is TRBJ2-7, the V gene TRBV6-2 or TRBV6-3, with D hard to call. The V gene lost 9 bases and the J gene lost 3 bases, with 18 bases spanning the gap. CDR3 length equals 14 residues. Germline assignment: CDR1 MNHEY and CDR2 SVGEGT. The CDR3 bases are TGTGCCAGAGCACTCCCTGTTGGCAACTACGAGCAGTACTTC. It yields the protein CARALPVGNYEQYF.

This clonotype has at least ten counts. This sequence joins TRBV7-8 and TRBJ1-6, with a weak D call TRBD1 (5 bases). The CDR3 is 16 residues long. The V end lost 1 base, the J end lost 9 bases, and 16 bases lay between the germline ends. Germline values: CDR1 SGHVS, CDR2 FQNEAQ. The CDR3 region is CASSLETGQLGSPLHF. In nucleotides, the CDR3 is TGTGCCAGCAGCTTAGAAACAGGTCAGCTAGGTTCACCCCTCCACTTT.

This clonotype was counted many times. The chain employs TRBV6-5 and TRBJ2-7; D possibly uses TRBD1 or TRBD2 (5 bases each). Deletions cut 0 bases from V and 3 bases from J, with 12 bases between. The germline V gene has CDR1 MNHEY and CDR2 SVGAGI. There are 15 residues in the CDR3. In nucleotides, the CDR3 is TGTGCCAGCAGTTACTCGAGGGACGCCAGCTACGAGCAGTACTTC. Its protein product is CASSYSRDASYEQYF.

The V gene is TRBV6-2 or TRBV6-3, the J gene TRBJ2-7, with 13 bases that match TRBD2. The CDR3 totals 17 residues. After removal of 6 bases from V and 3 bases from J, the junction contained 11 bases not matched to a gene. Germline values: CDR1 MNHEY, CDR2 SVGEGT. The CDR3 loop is CASRLLAGGRLNYEQYF. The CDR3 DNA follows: TGTGCCAGCAGACTACTAGCGGGGGGGCGTTTGAACTACGAGCAGTACTTC.

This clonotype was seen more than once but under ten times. CDR3 amino acids: CASSYEAGWDTGELFF. In nucleotides, the CDR3 is TGTGCCAGCAGTTACGAGGCAGGGTGGGACACCGGGGAGCTGTTTTTT. The genes are TRBV6-5 and TRBJ2-2; the D gene is possibly TRBD1 (5 bases). Trimming shortened V by 2 bases and J by 3 bases, and 13 bases separated the two germline ends. This CDR3 has 16 residues. Germline assignment: CDR1 MNHEY and CDR2 SVGAGI.

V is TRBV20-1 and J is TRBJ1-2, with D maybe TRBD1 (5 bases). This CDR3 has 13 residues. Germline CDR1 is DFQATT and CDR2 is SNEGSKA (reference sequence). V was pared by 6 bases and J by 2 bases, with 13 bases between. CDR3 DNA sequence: TGCAGTGCCCCGGAGGGGCCCAACTATGGCTACACCTTC. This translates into CSAPEGPNYGYTF.

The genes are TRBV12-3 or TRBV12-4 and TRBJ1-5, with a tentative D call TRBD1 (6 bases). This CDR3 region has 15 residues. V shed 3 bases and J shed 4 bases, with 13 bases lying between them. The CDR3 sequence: CASSFRRGRNQPQHF. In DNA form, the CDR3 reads TGTGCCAGCAGTTTTCGAAGGGGGAGGAATCAGCCCCAGCATTTT.

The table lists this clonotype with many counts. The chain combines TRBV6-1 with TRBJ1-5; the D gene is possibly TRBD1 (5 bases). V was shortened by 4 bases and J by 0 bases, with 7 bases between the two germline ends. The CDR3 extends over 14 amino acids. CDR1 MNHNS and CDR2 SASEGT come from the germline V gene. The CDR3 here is CASSATVSNQPQHF. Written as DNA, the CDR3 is TGTGCCAGCAGTGCGACAGTTAGCAATCAGCCCCAGCATTTT.

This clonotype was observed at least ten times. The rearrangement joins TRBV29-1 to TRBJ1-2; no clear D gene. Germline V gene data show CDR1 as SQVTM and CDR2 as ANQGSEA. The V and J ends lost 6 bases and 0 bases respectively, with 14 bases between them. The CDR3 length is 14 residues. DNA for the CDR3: TGCAGCGTGCTAGAAGTAAGCCCTAACTATGGCTACACCTTC. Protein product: CSVLEVSPNYGYTF.

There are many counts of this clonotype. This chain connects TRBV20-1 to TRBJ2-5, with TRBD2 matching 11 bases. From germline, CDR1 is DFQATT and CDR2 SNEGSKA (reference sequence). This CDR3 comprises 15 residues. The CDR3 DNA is TGCAGCCATCTGGCTTCTAGCGGGGGGCTGGAGACCCAGTACTTC. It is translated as CSHLASSGGLETQYF.

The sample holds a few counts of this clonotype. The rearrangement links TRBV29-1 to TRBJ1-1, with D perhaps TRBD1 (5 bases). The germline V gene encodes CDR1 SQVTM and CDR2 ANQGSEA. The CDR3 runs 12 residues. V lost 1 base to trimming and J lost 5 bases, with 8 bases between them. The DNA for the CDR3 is TGCAGCGTTGAAGCAGGGTGGACTGAAGCTTTCTTT. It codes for CSVEAGWTEAFF.

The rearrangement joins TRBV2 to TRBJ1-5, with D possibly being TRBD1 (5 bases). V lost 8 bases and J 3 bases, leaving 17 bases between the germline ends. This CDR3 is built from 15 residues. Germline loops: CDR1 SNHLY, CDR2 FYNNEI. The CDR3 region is CASSAGREPNQPQHF. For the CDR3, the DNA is TGTGCCAGCTCCGCCGGCAGGGAGCCCAATCAGCCCCAGCATTTT.

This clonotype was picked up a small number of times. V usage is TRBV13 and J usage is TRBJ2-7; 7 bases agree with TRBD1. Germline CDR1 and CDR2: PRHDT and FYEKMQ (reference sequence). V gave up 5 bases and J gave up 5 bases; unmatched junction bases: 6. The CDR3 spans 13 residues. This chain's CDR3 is CASSPGTADEQYF. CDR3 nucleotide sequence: TGTGCCAGCAGCCCAGGGACAGCCGACGAGCAGTACTTC.

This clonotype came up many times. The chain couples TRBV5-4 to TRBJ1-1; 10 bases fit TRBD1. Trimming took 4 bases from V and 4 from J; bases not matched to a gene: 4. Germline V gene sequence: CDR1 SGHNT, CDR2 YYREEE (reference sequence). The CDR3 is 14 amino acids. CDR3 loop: CASSPRDRGTEAFF. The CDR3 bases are TGTGCCAGCAGCCCCCGGGACAGGGGCACTGAAGCTTTCTTT. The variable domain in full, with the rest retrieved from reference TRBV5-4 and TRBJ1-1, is ETGVTQSPTHLIKTRGQQVTLRCSSQSGHNTVSWYQQALGQGPQFIFQYYREEENGRGNFPPRFSGLQFPNYSSELNVNALELDDSALYLCASSPRDRGTEAFFGQGTRLTVV.

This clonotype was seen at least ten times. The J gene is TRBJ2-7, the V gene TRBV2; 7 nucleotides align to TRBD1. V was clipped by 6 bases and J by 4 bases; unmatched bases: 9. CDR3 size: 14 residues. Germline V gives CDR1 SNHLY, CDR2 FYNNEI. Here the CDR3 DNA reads TGTGCCAGCAGAGGGGTCAGGGGGTCGTACGAGCAGTACTTC. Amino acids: CASRGVRGSYEQYF.

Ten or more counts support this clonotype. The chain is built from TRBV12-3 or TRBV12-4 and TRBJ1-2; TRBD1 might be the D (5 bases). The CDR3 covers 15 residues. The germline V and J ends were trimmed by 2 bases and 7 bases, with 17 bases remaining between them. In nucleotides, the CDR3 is TGTGCCAGCAGTTTAAGTTCTGGGGGTTTTGGTGGCTACACCTTC. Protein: CASSLSSGGFGGYTF.

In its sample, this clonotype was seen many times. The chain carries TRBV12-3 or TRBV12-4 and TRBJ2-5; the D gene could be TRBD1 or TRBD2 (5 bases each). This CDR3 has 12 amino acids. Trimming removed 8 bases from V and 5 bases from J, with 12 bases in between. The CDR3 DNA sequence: TGTGCCAGCGCCCGGGACCGCGAGACCCAGTACTTC. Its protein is CASARDRETQYF.

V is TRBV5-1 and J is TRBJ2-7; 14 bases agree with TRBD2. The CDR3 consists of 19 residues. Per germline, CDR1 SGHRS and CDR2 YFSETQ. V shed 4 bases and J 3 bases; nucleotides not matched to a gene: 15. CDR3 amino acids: CASSHRLAGGPNENYEQYF. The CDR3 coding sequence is TGCGCCAGCAGCCACAGACTAGCGGGAGGGCCAAATGAGAACTACGAGCAGTACTTC.

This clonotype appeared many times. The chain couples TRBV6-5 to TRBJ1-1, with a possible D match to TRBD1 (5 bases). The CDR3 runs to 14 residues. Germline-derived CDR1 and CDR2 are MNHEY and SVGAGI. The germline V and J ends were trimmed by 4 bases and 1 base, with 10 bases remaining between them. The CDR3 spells CASSLWGENTEAFF. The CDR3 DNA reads TGTGCCAGCAGTTTATGGGGGGAGAACACTGAAGCTTTCTTT.

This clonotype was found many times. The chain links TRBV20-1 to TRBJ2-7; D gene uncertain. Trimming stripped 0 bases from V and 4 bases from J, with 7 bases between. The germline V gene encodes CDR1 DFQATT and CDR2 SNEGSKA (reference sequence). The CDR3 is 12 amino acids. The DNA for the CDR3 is TGCAGTGCTAGAGATCTGGGTTACGAGCAGTACTTC. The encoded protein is CSARDLGYEQYF.

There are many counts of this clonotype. CDR3 region: CASSFKAGRTGELFF. The CDR3 DNA sequence: TGTGCCAGCAGCTTTAAAGCGGGCCGGACCGGGGAGCTGTTTTTT. The chain uses TRBV13 and TRBJ2-2; tentative D call: TRBD2 (6 bases). The CDR3 is 15 residues long. The V gene's germline CDR1 is PRHDT and CDR2 FYEKMQ (reference sequence). Trimming removed 3 bases from V and 5 bases from J, with 13 bases in between. Filled out from reference TRBV13 and TRBJ2-2, the complete variable domain reads AAGVIQSPRHLIKEKRETATLKCYPIPRHDTVYWYQQGPGQDPQFLISFYEKMQSDKGSIPDRFSAQQFSDYHSELNMSSLELGDSALYFCASSFKAGRTGELFFGEGSRLTVL.

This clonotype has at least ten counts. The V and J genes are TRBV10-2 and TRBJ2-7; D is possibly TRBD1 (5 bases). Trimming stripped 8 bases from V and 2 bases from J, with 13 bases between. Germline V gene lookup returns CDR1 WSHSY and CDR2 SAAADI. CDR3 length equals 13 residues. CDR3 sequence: CASVAGWAYEQYF. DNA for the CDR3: TGCGCCAGCGTTGCAGGGTGGGCCTACGAGCAGTACTTC.

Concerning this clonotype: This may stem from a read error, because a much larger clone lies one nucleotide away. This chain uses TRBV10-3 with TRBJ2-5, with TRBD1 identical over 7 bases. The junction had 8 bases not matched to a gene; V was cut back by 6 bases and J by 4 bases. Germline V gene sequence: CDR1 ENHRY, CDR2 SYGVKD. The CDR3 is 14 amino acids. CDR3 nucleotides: TGTGCCATCAGGTCGGACAGGCTAGGAGAGACCCAGTACTTC. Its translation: CAIRSDRLGETQYF.

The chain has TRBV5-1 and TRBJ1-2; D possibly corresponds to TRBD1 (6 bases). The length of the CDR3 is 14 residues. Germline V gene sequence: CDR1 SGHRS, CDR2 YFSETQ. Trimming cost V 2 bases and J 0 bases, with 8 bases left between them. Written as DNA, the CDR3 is TGCGCCAGCAGCTTTTACAGGGCTAACTATGGCTACACCTTC. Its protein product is CASSFYRANYGYTF.

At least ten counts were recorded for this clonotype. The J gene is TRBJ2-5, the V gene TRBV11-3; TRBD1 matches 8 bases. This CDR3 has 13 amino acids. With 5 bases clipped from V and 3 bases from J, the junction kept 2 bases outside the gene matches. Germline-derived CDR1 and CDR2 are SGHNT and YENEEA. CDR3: CASSRTGKETQYF. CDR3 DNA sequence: TGTGCCAGCAGCCGGACAGGGAAAGAGACCCAGTACTTC.

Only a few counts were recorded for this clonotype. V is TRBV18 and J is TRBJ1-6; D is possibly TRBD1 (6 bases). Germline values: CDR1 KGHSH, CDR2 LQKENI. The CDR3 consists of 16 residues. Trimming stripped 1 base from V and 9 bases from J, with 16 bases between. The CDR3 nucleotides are TGTGCCAGCTCACCACGCGACAGGACCGAGGGTTCACCCCTCCACTTT. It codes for CASSPRDRTEGSPLHF.

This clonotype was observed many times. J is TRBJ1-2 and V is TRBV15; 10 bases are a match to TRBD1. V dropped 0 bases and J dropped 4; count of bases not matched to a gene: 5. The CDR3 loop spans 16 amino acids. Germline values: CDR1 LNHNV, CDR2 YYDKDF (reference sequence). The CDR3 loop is CATSRDRTGGSYGYTF. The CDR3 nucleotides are TGTGCCACCAGCAGAGATCGGACAGGGGGTAGCTATGGCTACACCTTC.